What follows are 9 T cell receptor beta chains derived from one specimen sequenced in a study of blood T cell repertoires in COVID-19. TCRdb's copy holds only in-frame clones and misses some; the assay was immunoSEQ multiplex PCR. The sample has over 150,000 clones, about four fifths seen once. Sequencing was carried out using peripheral blood. These receptors originate from a woman aged 80 or older with acute or convalescent COVID-19.

The chain employs TRBV4-3 and TRBJ2-3; 11 positions agree with TRBD2. Germline trimming cut 2 bases from V and 2 bases from J; bases unmatched to any gene: 6. This CDR3 has 17 residues. Germline CDR1 LGHNA, CDR2 YSLEER. The CDR3 DNA sequence: TGCGCCAGCAGCCAACTCCAGACTAGCGGGACCACAGATACGCAGTATTTT. This gives the protein CASSQLQTSGTTDTQYF.

The rearrangement uses TRBV2 and TRBJ1-3; 7 positions match TRBD1. The CDR3 has 16 residues. Trimming cost V 1 base and J 0 bases; bases outside gene matches: 3. Per germline, CDR1 SNHLY and CDR2 FYNNEI. For the CDR3, the DNA is TGTGCCAGCAGTGAAGGGACAGGCCACTCTGGAAACACCATATATTTT. This codes for CASSEGTGHSGNTIYF.

The chain recombines TRBV6-5 with TRBJ1-4; D unclear. Trimming removed 2 bases from V and 4 bases from J, with 8 bases in between. The CDR3 runs to 14 residues. CDR1 is MNHEY, CDR2 SVGAGI, per germline. The CDR3 loop is CASSYGQNNEKLFF. In DNA form, the CDR3 reads TGTGCCAGCAGTTACGGGCAGAATAATGAAAAACTGTTTTTT.

A single count supports this clone. V and J are TRBV14 and TRBJ2-7; a possible D gene is TRBD2 (6 bases). The V gene lost 4 bases and the J gene lost 2 bases, with 15 bases spanning the gap. The CDR3 has 15 amino acids. Germline CDR1 and CDR2: SGHDN and FVKESK. The DNA of the CDR3 is TGTGCCAGCAGCCGGAGCCTGGGACTCGCCTACGAGCAGTACTTC. Residues: CASSRSLGLAYEQYF.

The rearrangement joins TRBV5-5 to TRBJ2-1, with 7 positions matching TRBD2. The germline V gene has CDR1 SGHKS and CDR2 YYEKEE (reference sequence). With 0 bases clipped from V and 5 bases from J, the junction kept 5 bases outside the gene matches. CDR3 length equals 15 residues. The CDR3 DNA follows: TGTGCCAGCAGCTTGGGGAGCGGGACCCACAATGAGCAGTTCTTC. Translating gives CASSLGSGTHNEQFF.

A word on this clone: Additional DNA sequences in this sample encode the identical CDR3. The chain has TRBV6-5 and TRBJ1-3; 11 bases are a match to TRBD1. The germline gives CDR1 MNHEY, CDR2 SVGAGI. J gave up 4 bases and V 0 bases, and 2 bases lay outside the gene matches. CDR3 length: 16 residues. The CDR3 loop reads CASSYSGQGAGNTIYF. The DNA for the CDR3 is TGTGCCAGCAGTTACTCAGGACAGGGGGCGGGAAACACCATATATTTT.

The chain uses TRBV28 and TRBJ1-4, with TRBD1 matching over 9 bases. The CDR3 totals 15 residues. V lost 6 bases, J lost 8 bases, and 10 bases stayed unmatched. The germline V gene encodes CDR1 MDHEN and CDR2 SYDVKM. The CDR3 is CASSRGTGRTEKLFF. As DNA, the CDR3 is TGTGCCAGCAGCCGTGGGACAGGGAGGACGGAAAAACTGTTTTTT.

This rearrangement joins TRBV7-9 to TRBJ1-1, with 10 bases matching TRBD1. Germline-derived CDR1 and CDR2 are SEHNR and FQNEAQ (reference sequence). After removal of 6 bases from V and 8 bases from J, the junction contained 9 bases not matched to a gene. CDR3 length: 14 residues. For the CDR3, the DNA is TGTGCCAGCAGTCACCGGGACAGGGGTGGAGAAGCTTTCTTT. It translates to CASSHRDRGGEAFF. The complete variable domain, with remaining parts taken from reference TRBV7-9 and TRBJ1-1, reads DTGVSQNPRHKITKRGQNVTFRCDPISEHNRLYWYRQTLGQGPEFLTYFQNEAQLEKSRLLSDRFSAERPKGSFSTLEIQRTEQGDSAMYLCASSHRDRGGEAFFGQGTRLTVV.

This clone was counted a few times. The chain combines TRBV6-5 with TRBJ2-2; 7 positions match TRBD1. V gave up 7 bases and J gave up 1 base; unmatched junction bases: 6. Germline V CDR1 and CDR2: MNHEY, SVGAGI. The CDR3 totals 15 residues. The CDR3 DNA follows: TGTGCCAGCAAACCCGGGACAGTGAACACCGGGGAGCTGTTTTTT. Translated: CASKPGTVNTGELFF.